The rows below give T cell receptor beta chains drawn from one sample of a study of blood T cell repertoires in COVID-19. Produced via immunoSEQ multiplex PCR; TCRdb's table is partial and in-frame only. The sample has approximately 77,000 clones, roughly 85% seen once. Material for sequencing was peripheral blood. The receptors here all came from a man in his fifties with COVID-19, enrolled during active disease. CDR3s include the opening cysteine and the closing phenylalanine or tryptophan. D genes are given only for firm matches. Not all rows give a size; the values are once, few, many and, for expanded clones, a class.

clone_size	d_call	v_call	j_call	cdr3_aa	cdr3_nt
.	TRBD1	TRBV5-1	TRBJ1-3	CASSLGPGGDGNTIYF	TGCGCCAGCAGCTTGGGACCAGGGGGCGATGGAAACACCATATATTTT
.	.	TRBV3-1/TRBV3-2	TRBJ1-1	CASSLGLNTEAFF	TGTGCCAGCAGCCTCGGGTTGAACACTGAAGCTTTCTTT
once	.	TRBV18	TRBJ1-1	CASSPLIQGRWNTEAFF	TGTGCCAGCTCACCACTCATACAGGGTAGGTGGAACACTGAAGCTTTCTTT
.	TRBD1	TRBV6-6	TRBJ1-1	CASSYPGQGNTEAFF	TGTGCCAGCAGTTACCCGGGACAGGGGAACACTGAAGCTTTCTTT
few	TRBD1	TRBV5-8	TRBJ1-2	CASSLWVGRGVYGYTF	TGTGCCAGCAGCTTGTGGGTCGGCAGGGGGGTCTATGGCTACACCTTC
.	TRBD1	TRBV18	TRBJ1-5	CASSPIGTGGDQPQHF	TGTGCCAGCTCACCAATTGGGACAGGGGGCGATCAGCCCCAGCATTTT
.	TRBD1	TRBV9	TRBJ2-5	CASSAGQGERETQYF	TGTGCCAGCAGCGCCGGACAGGGAGAACGAGAGACCCAGTACTTC
.	.	TRBV7-3	TRBJ1-4	CASSFSWGGLREKLFF	TGTGCCAGCAGCTTTTCGTGGGGGGGCTTGCGTGAAAAACTGTTTTTT
.	.	TRBV5-5	TRBJ1-1	CASSLSPGEIGTEAFF	TGTGCCAGCAGCTTGAGCCCGGGTGAAATAGGCACTGAAGCTTTCTTT
once	TRBD2	TRBV27	TRBJ2-6	CASSEREGSGANVLTF	TGTGCCAGCAGTGAAAGGGAGGGTTCTGGGGCCAACGTCCTGACTTTC
.	TRBD2	TRBV19	TRBJ2-7	CASSIASGRTHEQYF	TGTGCCAGTAGTATCGCCAGCGGGAGGACCCACGAGCAGTACTTC
.	.	TRBV19	TRBJ1-5	CASTLTGANQPQHF	TGTGCCAGTACCCTGACAGGCGCTAATCAGCCCCAGCATTTT
.	.	TRBV19	TRBJ1-5	CASKRQSDQPQHF	TGTGCCAGTAAAAGACAGTCAGATCAGCCCCAGCATTTT
.	TRBD2	TRBV6-1	TRBJ2-5	CASSDRTSEETQYF	TGTGCCAGCAGTGACCGGACTAGCGAAGAGACCCAGTACTTC
.	TRBD1	TRBV30	TRBJ2-7	CAWKPGQGFYEQYF	TGTGCCTGGAAGCCGGGACAGGGGTTCTACGAGCAGTACTTC
few	.	TRBV6-2/TRBV6-3	TRBJ2-7	CASSEPYEQYF	TGTGCCAGCAGCGAGCCGTACGAGCAGTACTTC
.	.	TRBV7-3	TRBJ2-1	CASSLGQYNEQFF	TGTGCCAGCAGCTTAGGACAATACAATGAGCAGTTCTTC
.	.	TRBV24-1	TRBJ1-2	CATSDSRYGYTF	TGTGCCACCAGTGATTCGCGATATGGCTACACCTTC
.	.	TRBV24-1	TRBJ1-2	CATKRVCGYTF	TGTGCCACCAAGAGGGTCTGTGGCTACACCTTC
.	.	TRBV6-2/TRBV6-3	TRBJ2-3	CASSLGTGTRGTDTQYF	TGTGCCAGCAGTCTCGGGACGGGGACACGTGGCACAGATACGCAGTATTTT
.	.	TRBV7-2	TRBJ2-1	CASSPQGAYNEQFF	TGTGCCAGCAGCCCCCAGGGCGCCTACAATGAGCAGTTCTTC
few	TRBD1	TRBV10-3	TRBJ2-1	CAISDGQGRDEQFF	TGTGCCATCAGTGACGGACAGGGGAGGGATGAGCAGTTCTTC
.	TRBD1	TRBV5-1	TRBJ1-1	CASSLEGQGSEAFF	TGCGCCAGCAGCTTGGAGGGACAGGGTTCTGAAGCTTTCTTT
.	.	TRBV28	TRBJ2-7	CASSLLGSWYEQYF	TGTGCCAGCAGTCTTCTCGGGTCTTGGTACGAGCAGTACTTC
few	.	TRBV15	TRBJ2-7	CATSREATSAYEQYF	TGTGCCACCAGCAGAGAAGCGACTTCCGCCTACGAGCAGTACTTC
.	.	TRBV7-9	TRBJ2-5	CASSSRGRETQYF	TGTGCCAGCAGCTCTCGGGGGAGAGAGACCCAGTACTTC
.	TRBD2	TRBV5-5	TRBJ2-5	CASSWGTIMETQYF	TGTGCCAGCAGCTGGGGGACTATTATGGAGACCCAGTACTTC
.	TRBD1	TRBV10-1	TRBJ1-6	CARFRGTGRNSPLHF	TGCGCCAGATTTCGTGGGACAGGGAGGAATTCACCCCTCCACTTT
.	TRBD2	TRBV19	TRBJ2-2	CASSIPGLAGGPGGELFF	TGTGCCAGTAGTATCCCGGGACTAGCGGGAGGGCCTGGCGGGGAGCTGTTTTTT
.	.	TRBV7-6	TRBJ2-3	CASSLGSGSTDTQYF	TGTGCCAGCAGCTTAGGGAGCGGGAGCACAGATACGCAGTATTTT
.	TRBD1	TRBV7-9	TRBJ2-7	CASSPGTGIYEQYF	TGTGCCAGCAGCCCAGGGACAGGGATCTACGAGCAGTACTTC
.	.	TRBV7-2	TRBJ2-7	CASSLARDYEQYF	TGTGCCAGCAGCTTAGCCAGGGACTACGAGCAGTACTTC
.	.	TRBV28	TRBJ1-1	CAGSSTNTEAFF	TGTGCGGGGAGTAGTACGAACACTGAAGCTTTCTTT
.	TRBD1	TRBV9	TRBJ1-3	CASSVEDRGQGNTIYF	TGTGCCAGCAGCGTAGAGGACAGGGGGCAAGGAAACACCATATATTTT
few	.	TRBV3-1/TRBV3-2	TRBJ2-1	CASSQRQDNEQFF	TGTGCCAGCAGCCAAAGACAGGACAATGAGCAGTTCTTC
.	TRBD1	TRBV2	TRBJ2-7	CASSGTGLSEQYF	TGTGCCAGCAGTGGGACAGGGTTGAGCGAGCAGTACTTC
.	TRBD2	TRBV7-9	TRBJ2-2	CASSPFFSGSANTGELFF	TGTGCCAGCAGCCCCTTTTTTAGCGGGAGCGCGAACACCGGGGAGCTGTTTTTT
many	.	TRBV7-3	TRBJ1-1	CASSLGQNTEAFF	TGTGCCAGCAGCCTCGGACAGAACACTGAAGCTTTCTTT
.	TRBD2	TRBV7-3	TRBJ2-1	CASRTGTSGINEQFF	TGTGCCAGCAGAACCGGGACTAGCGGGATTAATGAGCAGTTCTTC
.	.	TRBV6-6	TRBJ1-5	CASSDRRRNQPQHF	TGTGCCAGCAGCGACAGGCGCAGAAATCAGCCCCAGCATTTT
.	.	TRBV7-8	TRBJ1-1	CASSRQNTEAFF	TGTGCCAGCAGCCGACAGAACACTGAAGCTTTCTTT
.	TRBD2	TRBV5-1	TRBJ2-1	CASSQGLAELPYNEQFF	TGCGCCAGCAGCCAGGGACTAGCGGAGCTACCGTACAATGAGCAGTTCTTC
once	.	TRBV29-1	TRBJ2-7	CSVGARRAHSYEQYF	TGCAGCGTTGGAGCAAGGCGAGCGCACTCCTACGAGCAGTACTTC
.	.	TRBV6-6	TRBJ2-7	CASSYWGTPYEQYF	TGTGCCAGCAGTTACTGGGGGACACCCTACGAGCAGTACTTC
few	.	TRBV2	TRBJ1-5	CASSEETGIDEQPQHF	TGTGCCAGCAGTGAAGAAACGGGGATTGATGAGCAGCCCCAGCATTTT
once	TRBD1	TRBV7-8	TRBJ2-1	CASSEDRLTYNEQFF	TGTGCCAGCAGCGAGGACAGGTTAACCTACAATGAGCAGTTCTTC
.	TRBD2	TRBV6-2/TRBV6-3	TRBJ2-5	CASSGQGLAVGTQYF	TGTGCCAGCAGTGGCCAGGGACTAGCGGTCGGGACCCAGTACTTC
.	.	TRBV4-2	TRBJ1-2	CASSQDGNYGYTF	TGTGCCAGCAGCCAAGACGGGAACTATGGCTACACCTTC
.	TRBD2	TRBV28	TRBJ2-3	CASSLWGSGSIDTQYF	TGTGCCAGCAGTTTATGGGGTAGCGGGAGTATCGATACGCAGTATTTT
.	.	TRBV6-5	TRBJ1-5	CASSYRDSNQPQHF	TGTGCCAGCAGTTACCGGGATAGCAATCAGCCCCAGCATTTT
.	.	TRBV12-3/TRBV12-4	TRBJ1-5	CASGQGNQPQHF	TGTGCCAGCGGCCAGGGCAATCAGCCCCAGCATTTT
.	.	TRBV12-3/TRBV12-4	TRBJ1-1	CASAGWDTEAFF	TGTGCCAGCGCGGGGTGGGACACTGAAGCTTTCTTT
.	.	TRBV6-1	TRBJ1-1	CASSETNIGPEAFF	TGTGCCAGCAGTGAAACAAACATTGGTCCTGAAGCTTTCTTT